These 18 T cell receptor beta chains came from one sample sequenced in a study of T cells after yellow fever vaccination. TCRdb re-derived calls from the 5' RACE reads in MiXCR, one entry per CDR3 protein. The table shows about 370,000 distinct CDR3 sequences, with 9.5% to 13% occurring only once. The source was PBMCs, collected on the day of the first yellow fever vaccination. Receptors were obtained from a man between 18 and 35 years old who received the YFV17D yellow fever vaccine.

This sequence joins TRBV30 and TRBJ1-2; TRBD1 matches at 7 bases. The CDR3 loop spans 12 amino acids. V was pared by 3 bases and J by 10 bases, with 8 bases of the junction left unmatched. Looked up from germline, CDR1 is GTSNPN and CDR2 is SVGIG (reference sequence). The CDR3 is CAWRRSGQSYTF. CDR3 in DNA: TGTGCCTGGAGGCGCTCGGGACAGTCCTACACCTTC.

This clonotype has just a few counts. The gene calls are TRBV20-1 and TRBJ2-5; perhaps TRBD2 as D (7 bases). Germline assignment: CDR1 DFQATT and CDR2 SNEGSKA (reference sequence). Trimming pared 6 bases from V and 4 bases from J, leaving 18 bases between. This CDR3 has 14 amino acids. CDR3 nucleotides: TGCAGTGCACGACGGACTAGGGGGTCAGAGACCCAGTACTTC. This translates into CSARRTRGSETQYF.

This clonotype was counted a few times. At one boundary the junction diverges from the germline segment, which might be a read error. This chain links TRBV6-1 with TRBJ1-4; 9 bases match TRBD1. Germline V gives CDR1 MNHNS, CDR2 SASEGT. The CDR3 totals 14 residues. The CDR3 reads CAGSASGQGQKLFF. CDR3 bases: TGTGCCGGCAGTGCCTCGGGACAGGGTCAAAAACTGTTTTTT.

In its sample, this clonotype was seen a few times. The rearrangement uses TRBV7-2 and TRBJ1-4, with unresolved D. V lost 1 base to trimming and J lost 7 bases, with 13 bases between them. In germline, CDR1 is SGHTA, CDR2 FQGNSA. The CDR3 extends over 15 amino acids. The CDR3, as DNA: TGTGCCAGCAGCTTAGTCGGCCACCAATTTGAAAAACTGTTTTTT. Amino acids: CASSLVGHQFEKLFF.

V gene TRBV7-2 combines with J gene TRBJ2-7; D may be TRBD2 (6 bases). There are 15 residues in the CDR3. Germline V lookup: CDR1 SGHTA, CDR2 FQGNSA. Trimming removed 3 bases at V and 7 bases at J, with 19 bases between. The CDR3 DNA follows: TGTGCCAGCAGCTTCTTCGGGACTCCGGAGGAGGAGCAGTACTTC. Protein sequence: CASSFFGTPEEEQYF.

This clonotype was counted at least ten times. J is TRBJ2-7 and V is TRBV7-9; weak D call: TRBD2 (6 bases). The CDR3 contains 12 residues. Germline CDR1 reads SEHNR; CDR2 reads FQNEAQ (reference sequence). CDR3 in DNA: TGTGCCAGCAGTTTAGGTGGGGGGGAGCAGTACGTC. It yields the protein CASSLGGGEQYV.

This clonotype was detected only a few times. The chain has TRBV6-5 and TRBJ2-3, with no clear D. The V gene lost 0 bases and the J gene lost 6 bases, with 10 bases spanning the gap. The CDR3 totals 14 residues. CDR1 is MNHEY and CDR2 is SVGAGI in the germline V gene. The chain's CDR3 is CASSYSKAWDTQYF. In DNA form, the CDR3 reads TGTGCCAGCAGTTACTCGAAGGCGTGGGATACGCAGTATTTT.

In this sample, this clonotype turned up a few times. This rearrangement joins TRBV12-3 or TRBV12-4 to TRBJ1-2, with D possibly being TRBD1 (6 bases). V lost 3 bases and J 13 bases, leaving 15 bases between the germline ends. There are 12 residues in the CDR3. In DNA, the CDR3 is TGTGCCAGCAGTTTGGGAGGGGGGTCGTCCACCTTC. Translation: CASSLGGGSSTF.

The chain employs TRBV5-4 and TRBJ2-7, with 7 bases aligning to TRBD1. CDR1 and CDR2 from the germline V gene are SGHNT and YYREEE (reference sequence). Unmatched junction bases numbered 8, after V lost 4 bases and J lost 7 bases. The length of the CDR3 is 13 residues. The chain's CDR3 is CASSIDRAREQYV. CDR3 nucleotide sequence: TGTGCCAGCAGCATAGACAGGGCTCGGGAGCAGTACGTC.

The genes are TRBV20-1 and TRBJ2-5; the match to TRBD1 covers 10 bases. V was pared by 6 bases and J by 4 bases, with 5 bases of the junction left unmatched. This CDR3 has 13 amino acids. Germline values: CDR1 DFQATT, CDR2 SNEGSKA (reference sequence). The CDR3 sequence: CSARTGGRETQYF. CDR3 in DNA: TGCAGTGCCCGGACAGGGGGTCGAGAGACCCAGTACTTC.

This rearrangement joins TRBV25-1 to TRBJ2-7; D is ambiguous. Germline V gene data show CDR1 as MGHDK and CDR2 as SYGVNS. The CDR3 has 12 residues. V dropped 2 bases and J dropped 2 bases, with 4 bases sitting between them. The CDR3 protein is CASSEGPYEQYF. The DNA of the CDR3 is TGTGCCAGCAGTGAAGGCCCCTACGAGCAGTACTTC.

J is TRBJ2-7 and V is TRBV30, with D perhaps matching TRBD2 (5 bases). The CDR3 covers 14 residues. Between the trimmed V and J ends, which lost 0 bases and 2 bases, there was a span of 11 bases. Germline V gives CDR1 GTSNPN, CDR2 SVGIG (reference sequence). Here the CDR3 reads CAWSVGPSPYEQYF. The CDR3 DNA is TGTGCCTGGAGTGTAGGGCCTAGCCCCTACGAGCAGTACTTC.

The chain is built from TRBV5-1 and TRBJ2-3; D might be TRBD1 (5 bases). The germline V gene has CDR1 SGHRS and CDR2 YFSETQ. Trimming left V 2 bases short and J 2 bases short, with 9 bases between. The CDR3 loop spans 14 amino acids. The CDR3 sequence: CASSFKQDTDTQYF. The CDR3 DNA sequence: TGCGCCAGCAGCTTCAAACAGGACACAGATACGCAGTATTTT.

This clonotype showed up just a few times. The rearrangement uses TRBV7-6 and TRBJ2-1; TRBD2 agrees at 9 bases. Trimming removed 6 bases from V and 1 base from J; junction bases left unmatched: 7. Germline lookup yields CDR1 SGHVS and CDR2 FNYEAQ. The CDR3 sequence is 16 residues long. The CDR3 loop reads CASRRGGATSYNEQFF. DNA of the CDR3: TGTGCCAGCAGGCGGGGGGGGGCGACGTCCTACAATGAGCAGTTCTTC.

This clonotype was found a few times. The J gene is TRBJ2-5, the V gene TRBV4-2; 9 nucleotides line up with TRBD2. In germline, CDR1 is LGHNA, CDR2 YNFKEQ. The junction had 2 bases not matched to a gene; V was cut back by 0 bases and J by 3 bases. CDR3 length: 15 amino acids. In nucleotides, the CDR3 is TGTGCCAGCAGCCAAGACGCGGGGGGGAAAGAGACCCAGTACTTC. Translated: CASSQDAGGKETQYF.

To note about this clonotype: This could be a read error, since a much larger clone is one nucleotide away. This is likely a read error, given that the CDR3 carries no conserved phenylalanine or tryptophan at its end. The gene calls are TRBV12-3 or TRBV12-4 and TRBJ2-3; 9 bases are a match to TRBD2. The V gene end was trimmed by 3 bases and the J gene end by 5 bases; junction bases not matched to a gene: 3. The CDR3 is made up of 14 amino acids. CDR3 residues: CASSFQAGGDTQYY. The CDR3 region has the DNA TGTGCCAGCAGTTTTCAAGCGGGGGGAGATACGCAGTATTAT.

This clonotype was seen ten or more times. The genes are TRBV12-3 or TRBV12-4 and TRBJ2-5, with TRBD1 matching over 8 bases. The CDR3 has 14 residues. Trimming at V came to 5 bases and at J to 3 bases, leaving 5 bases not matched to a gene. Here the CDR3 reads CASSPRTGKETQYF. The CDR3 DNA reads TGTGCCAGCAGTCCCCGGACAGGGAAAGAGACCCAGTACTTC.

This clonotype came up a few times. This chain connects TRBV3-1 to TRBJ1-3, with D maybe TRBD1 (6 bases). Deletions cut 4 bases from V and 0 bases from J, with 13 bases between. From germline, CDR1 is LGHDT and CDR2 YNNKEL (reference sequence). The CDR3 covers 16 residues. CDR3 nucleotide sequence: TGTGCCAGCAGCCCCTGGGACACCAGCTCTGGAAACACCATATATTTT. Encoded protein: CASSPWDTSSGNTIYF.